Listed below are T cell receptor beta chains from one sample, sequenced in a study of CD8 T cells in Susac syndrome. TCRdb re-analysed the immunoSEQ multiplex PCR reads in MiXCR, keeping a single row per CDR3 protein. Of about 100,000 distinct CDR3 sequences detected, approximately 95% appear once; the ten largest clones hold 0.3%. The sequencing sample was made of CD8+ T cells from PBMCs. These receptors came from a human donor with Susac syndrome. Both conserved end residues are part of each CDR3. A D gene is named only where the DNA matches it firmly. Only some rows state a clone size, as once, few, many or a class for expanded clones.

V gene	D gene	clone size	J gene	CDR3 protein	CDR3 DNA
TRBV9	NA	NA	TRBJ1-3	CASSVEGGNTIYF	TGTGCCAGCAGCGTAGAAGGTGGAAACACCATATATTTT
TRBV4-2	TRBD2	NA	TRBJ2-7	CASSQGLAGAYEQYF	TGTGCCAGCAGCCAGGGACTAGCGGGGGCCTACGAGCAGTACTTC
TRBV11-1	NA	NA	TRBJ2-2	CASSFSSGPGGELFF	TGTGCCAGCAGCTTTTCCAGCGGGCCGGGAGGGGAGCTGTTTTTT
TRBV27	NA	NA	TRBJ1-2	CASSLSGGRSGGYTF	TGTGCCAGCAGTTTATCGGGGGGCCGATCCGGCGGCTACACCTTC
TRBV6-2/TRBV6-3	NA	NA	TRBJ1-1	CASSLSTDYTEAFF	TGTGCCAGCAGCCTCTCGACAGACTACACTGAAGCTTTCTTT
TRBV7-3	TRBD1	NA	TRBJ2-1	CASSHQGAGEQFF	TGTGCCAGCAGCCACCAGGGGGCCGGTGAGCAGTTCTTC
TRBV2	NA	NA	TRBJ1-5	CASSVGTVNQPQHF	TGTGCCAGCAGCGTAGGGACGGTGAATCAGCCCCAGCATTTT
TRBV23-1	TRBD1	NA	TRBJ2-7	CASNWGQSENEQYF	TGCGCCAGCAATTGGGGACAGTCGGAAAACGAGCAGTACTTC
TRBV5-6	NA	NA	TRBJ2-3	CASSRQETDTQYF	TGTGCCAGCAGCCGACAGGAGACAGATACGCAGTATTTT
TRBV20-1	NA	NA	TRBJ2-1	CSARAQTYEQFF	TGCAGTGCCAGGGCCCAGACCTATGAGCAGTTCTTC
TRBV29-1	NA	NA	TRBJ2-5	CSVESPGEYGLQETQYF	TGCAGCGTTGAGAGCCCCGGAGAGTACGGACTGCAAGAGACCCAGTACTTC
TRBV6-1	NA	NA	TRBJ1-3	CASSGNTIYF	TGTGCCAGCAGTGGAAACACCATATATTTT
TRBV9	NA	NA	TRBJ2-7	CASSVEGSSYEQYF	TGTGCCAGCAGCGTAGAGGGGAGCTCCTACGAGCAGTACTTC
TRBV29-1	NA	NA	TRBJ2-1	CSVEGGLPAEQFF	TGCAGCGTTGAAGGGGGTCTCCCAGCGGAGCAGTTCTTC
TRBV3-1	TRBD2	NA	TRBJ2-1	CASSQEPSGSSYNEQFF	TGTGCCAGCAGCCAAGAGCCTAGCGGGAGCTCCTACAATGAGCAGTTCTTC
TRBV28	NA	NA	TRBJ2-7	CASSPNRKPYEQYF	TGTGCCAGCAGTCCCAACAGGAAACCCTACGAGCAGTACTTC
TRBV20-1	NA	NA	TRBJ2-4	CSARATGAKLAKNIQYF	TGCAGTGCTAGAGCCACCGGGGCAAAACTAGCCAAAAACATTCAGTACTTC
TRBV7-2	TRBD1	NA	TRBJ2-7	CASSPSWGQGREQYF	TGTGCCAGCAGCCCGAGTTGGGGACAGGGCCGCGAGCAGTACTTC
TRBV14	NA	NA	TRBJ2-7	CASSQGAATEQYF	TGTGCCAGCAGCCAAGGCGCAGCTACCGAGCAGTACTTC
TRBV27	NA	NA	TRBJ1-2	CASSEGYGYTF	TGTGCCAGCAGTGAGGGCTATGGCTACACCTTC
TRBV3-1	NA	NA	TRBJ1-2	CASSPRGRYYGYTF	TGTGCCAGCAGCCCTCGGGGCAGATACTATGGCTACACCTTC
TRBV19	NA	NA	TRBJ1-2	CASSIEGLYGYTF	TGTGCCAGTAGTATTGAGGGACTCTATGGCTACACCTTC
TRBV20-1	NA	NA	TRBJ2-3	CSAGDSGHSTDTQYF	TGCAGTGCTGGGGACTCAGGGCATAGCACAGATACGCAGTATTTT
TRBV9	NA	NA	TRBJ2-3	CASSPRVSFTDTQYF	TGTGCCAGCAGCCCCAGGGTCTCTTTCACAGATACGCAGTATTTT
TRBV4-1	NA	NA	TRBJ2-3	CASSQDLASAGDTQYF	TGCGCCAGCAGCCAAGATCTTGCTAGCGCGGGAGATACGCAGTATTTT
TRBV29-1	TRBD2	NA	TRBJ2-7	CSVEDRDIAGEYEQYF	TGCAGCGTTGAAGATCGCGACATAGCGGGGGAGTACGAGCAGTACTTC
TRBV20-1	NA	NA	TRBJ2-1	CSATTSSSYNEQFF	TGCAGTGCCACAACCTCGAGCTCCTACAATGAGCAGTTCTTC
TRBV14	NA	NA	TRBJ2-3	CASSLDFGTQYF	TGTGCCAGCAGCCTCGACTTCGGTACGCAGTATTTT
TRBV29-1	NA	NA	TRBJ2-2	CSVRRDTGELFF	TGCAGCGTGAGGCGGGATACCGGGGAGCTGTTTTTT
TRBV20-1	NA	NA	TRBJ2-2	CSASGGSRRELFF	TGCAGTGCTAGTGGGGGCAGCAGAAGGGAGCTGTTTTTT
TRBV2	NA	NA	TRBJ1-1	CASSEGSQGFPEAFF	TGTGCCAGCAGTGAGGGTAGTCAGGGATTCCCTGAAGCTTTCTTT
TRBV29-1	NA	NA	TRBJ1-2	CSVDEGLYKGYTF	TGCAGCGTTGACGAGGGTTTGTATAAAGGCTACACCTTC
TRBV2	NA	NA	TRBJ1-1	CASNPGTEAFF	TGTGCCAGCAACCCCGGGACTGAAGCTTTCTTT
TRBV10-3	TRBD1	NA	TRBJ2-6	CAIGTGGSGANVLTF	TGTGCCATCGGGACAGGGGGCTCTGGGGCCAACGTCCTGACTTTC
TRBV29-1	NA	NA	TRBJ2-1	CSVSLTYNEQFF	TGCAGCGTCTCCCTAACTTACAATGAGCAGTTCTTC
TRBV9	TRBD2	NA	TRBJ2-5	CASSVASGRISETQYF	TGTGCCAGCAGCGTAGCCAGCGGGAGGATCAGCGAGACCCAGTACTTC
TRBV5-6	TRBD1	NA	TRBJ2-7	CASSWGQSEQYF	TGTGCCAGCAGCTGGGGACAGTCCGAGCAGTACTTC
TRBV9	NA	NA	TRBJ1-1	CASSGGQNTEAFF	TGTGCCAGCAGCGGAGGGCAGAACACTGAAGCTTTCTTT
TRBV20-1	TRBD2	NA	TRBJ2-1	CSTSGSYNEQFF	TGCAGTACTAGCGGCTCCTACAATGAGCAGTTCTTC
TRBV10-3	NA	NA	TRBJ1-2	CAISESIRQNYGYTF	TGTGCCATCAGTGAGTCTATCAGGCAGAACTATGGCTACACCTTC
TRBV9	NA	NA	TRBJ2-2	CASSPDAGELFF	TGTGCCAGCAGCCCCGATGCCGGGGAGCTGTTTTTT
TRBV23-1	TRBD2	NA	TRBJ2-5	CASSRRLAALQETQYF	TGCGCCAGCAGTCGCCGACTAGCGGCCCTCCAAGAGACCCAGTACTTC
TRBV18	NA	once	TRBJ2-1	CASSPQGQGNEQFF	TGTGCCAGCTCACCTCAGGGGCAGGGCAATGAGCAGTTCTTC